The 10 T cell receptor beta chains below come from one sample, sequenced in a study of blood T cell repertoires in COVID-19. Method: immunoSEQ multiplex PCR; TCRdb's copy keeps in-frame clones and lacks some. The table records about 200,000 clones, around 82% of them present only once. The sample taken for sequencing was PBMCs or T cells enriched from blood (not recorded which). The receptor source for this set is a middle-aged man who had recovered from COVID-19.

V and J are TRBV3-1 (or the pseudogene TRBV3-2) and TRBJ2-4; 14 bases agree with TRBD2. CDR1 is LGHDT, CDR2 YNNKEL, per germline (reference sequence). The CDR3 contains 17 residues. After removal of 3 bases from V and 9 bases from J, the junction contained 10 bases not matched to a gene. CDR3 DNA: TGTGCCAGCAGCCAGGGGACTAGCGGGAGTGGGTGGAGCATTCAGTACTTC. It codes for CASSQGTSGSGWSIQYF.

The chain couples TRBV29-1 to TRBJ2-2; TRBD2 might be the D (5 bases). CDR1 is SQVTM, CDR2 ANQGSEA, per germline. Trimming removed 2 bases from V and 5 bases from J, with 21 bases in between. CDR3 length: 17 residues. CDR3: CSVESSDRGINTGELFF. The DNA of the CDR3 is TGCAGCGTTGAAAGTTCGGATCGGGGTATCAATACCGGGGAGCTGTTTTTT.

V and J are TRBV28 and TRBJ1-6, with a possible D match to TRBD1 (6 bases). V dropped 2 bases and J dropped 15 bases, with 20 bases sitting between them. The germline V gene has CDR1 MDHEN and CDR2 SYDVKM. The CDR3 is 15 residues long. CDR3 nucleotide sequence: TGTGCCAGCAGTTTAGGGGGCCCGGCAGATTTGGACCTCCACTTT. Translation gives CASSLGGPADLDLHF.

The rearrangement uses TRBV27 and TRBJ2-2; 8 bases align to TRBD2. Trimming removed 7 bases from V and 1 base from J; junction bases left unmatched: 5. CDR1 and CDR2 from the germline V gene are MNHEY and SMNVEV (reference sequence). This CDR3 is 15 amino acids long. Here the CDR3 DNA reads TGTGCCAGCAACGCCGGGACTAGGAACACCGGGGAGCTGTTTTTT. Translation: CASNAGTRNTGELFF.

This chain joins TRBV4-2 and TRBJ1-5; TRBD1 aligns across 7 bases. With V trimmed by 1 base and J by 4 bases, 7 bases remained unmatched. CDR3 length: 16 amino acids. Germline V gene sequence: CDR1 LGHNA, CDR2 YNFKEQ. This CDR3 reads CASSQVDRARNQPQHF. CDR3 DNA sequence: TGTGCCAGCAGCCAAGTAGACAGGGCTAGAAATCAGCCCCAGCATTTT.

The CDR3 bases are TGTGCCAGCTCACCGGGCGCTAATTCACCCCTCCACTTT. It codes for CASSPGANSPLHF. The chain is built from TRBV18 and TRBJ1-6; D remains ambiguous. The CDR3 loop spans 13 amino acids. Trimming took off 3 bases at V and 6 bases at J, with 6 bases between the two ends. Germline V lookup: CDR1 KGHSH, CDR2 LQKENI.

V gene TRBV5-1 combines with J gene TRBJ1-4, with D maybe TRBD1 (6 bases). This CDR3 has 14 residues. Germline CDR1 is SGHRS and CDR2 is YFSETQ. The V end lost 4 bases, the J end lost 0 bases, and 7 bases lay between the germline ends. This CDR3 is CASSAGATNEKLFF. In nucleotides, the CDR3 is TGCGCCAGCAGCGCAGGGGCAACTAATGAAAAACTGTTTTTT.

The chain is built from TRBV27 and TRBJ1-2; D perhaps matches TRBD1 (6 bases). Germline V gene lookup returns CDR1 MNHEY and CDR2 SMNVEV (reference sequence). This CDR3 spans 14 amino acids. V lost 2 bases and J 3 bases, leaving 10 bases between the germline ends. The CDR3, as DNA: TGTGCCAGCAGTTTAAACAGGGACGACTATGGCTACACCTTC. Its translation is CASSLNRDDYGYTF.

V is TRBV7-8 and J is TRBJ1-3; the D gene is possibly TRBD1 (6 bases). Trimming took 5 bases from V and 5 from J, leaving 22 bases between them. The CDR3 consists of 17 residues. From germline, CDR1 is SGHVS and CDR2 FQNEAQ. The DNA for the CDR3 is TGTGCCAGCAGCCCCCACCCAGGGGAGGGGTCCAGAAACACCATATATTTT. Translation: CASSPHPGEGSRNTIYF.

The CDR3 sequence is CASSAGETQYF. CDR3 nucleotide sequence: TGCGCCAGCAGCGCGGGGGAGACCCAGTACTTC. V gene TRBV5-1 combines with J gene TRBJ2-5; D perhaps matches TRBD2 (6 bases). V was shortened by 4 bases and J by 5 bases, with 6 bases between the two germline ends. Germline V CDR1 and CDR2: SGHRS, YFSETQ. The CDR3 length is 11 residues. The whole variable domain, filled in from reference TRBV5-1 and TRBJ2-5, reads KAGVTQTPRYLIKTRGQQVTLSCSPISGHRSVSWYQQTPGQGLQFLFEYFSETQRNKGNFPGRFSGRQFSNSRSEMNVSTLELGDSALYLCASSAGETQYFGPGTRLLVL.